This entry is about one T cell receptor beta chain. What it binds is unknown. This CDR3 spans 12 amino acids. V was cut by 7 bases and J by 6 bases, with 12 bases left in between. Germline CDR1 and CDR2: SGHNT and YYREEE (reference sequence). This sample was taken from a study of T cell repertoires in cytomegalovirus infection. Whole-study context: Public TCR beta signatures were indicative of both CMV infection and a matching HLA type. Findings and caveats of the study: Ex vivo responses were dominated by HLA-C-restricted CMV-specific TCR beta clonotypes.

Using its own MiXCR run on the reads, TCRdb lists one record per CDR3 protein. Of hundreds of thousands of distinct CDR3 sequences detected, roughly a third appear once; the ten largest clones hold around a sixth. This receptor was obtained from a human donor in good health (CMV status not recorded). Some clones in this sample may be carry-over from other donors' samples. The gene calls are TRBV5-4 and TRBJ2-3; D gene ambiguous. The sequences come from cultured PBMCs, collected from culture after CMV antigen stimulation. CDR3 loop: CASSGPQDTQYF. CDR3 sequence (DNA): TGTGCCAGCTCCGGCCCCCAGGATACGCAGTATTTT.